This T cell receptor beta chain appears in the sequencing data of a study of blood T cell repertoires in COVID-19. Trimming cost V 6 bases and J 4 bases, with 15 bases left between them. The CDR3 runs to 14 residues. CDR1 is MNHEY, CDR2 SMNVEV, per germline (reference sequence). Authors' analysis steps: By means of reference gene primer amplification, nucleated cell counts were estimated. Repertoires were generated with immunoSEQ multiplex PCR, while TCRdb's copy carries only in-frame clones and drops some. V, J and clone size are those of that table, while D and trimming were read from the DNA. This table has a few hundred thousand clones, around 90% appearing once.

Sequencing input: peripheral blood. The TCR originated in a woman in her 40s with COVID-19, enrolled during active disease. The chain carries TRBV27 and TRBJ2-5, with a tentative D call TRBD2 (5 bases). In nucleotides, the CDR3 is TGTGCCAGCAGACTTTCCGGAGGTGGAGAGACCCAGTACTTC. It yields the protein CASRLSGGGETQYF.